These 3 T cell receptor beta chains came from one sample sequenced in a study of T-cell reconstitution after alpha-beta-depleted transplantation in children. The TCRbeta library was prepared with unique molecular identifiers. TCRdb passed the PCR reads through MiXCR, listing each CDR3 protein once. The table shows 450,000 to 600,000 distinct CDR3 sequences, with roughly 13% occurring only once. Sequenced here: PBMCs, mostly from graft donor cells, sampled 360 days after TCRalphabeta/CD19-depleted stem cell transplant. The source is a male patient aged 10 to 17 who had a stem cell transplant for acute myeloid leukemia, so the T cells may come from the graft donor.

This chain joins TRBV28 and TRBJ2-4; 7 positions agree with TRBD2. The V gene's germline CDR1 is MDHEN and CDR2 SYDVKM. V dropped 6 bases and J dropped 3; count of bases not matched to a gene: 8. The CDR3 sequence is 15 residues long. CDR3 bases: TGTGCCAGCAGACCCGGGGGGACGGTCAAAAACATTCAGTACTTC. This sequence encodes CASRPGGTVKNIQYF. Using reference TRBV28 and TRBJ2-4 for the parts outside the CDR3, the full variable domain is DVKVTQSSRYLVKRTGEKVFLECVQDMDHENMFWYRQDPGLGLRLIYFSYDVKMKEKGDIPEGYSVSREKKERFSLILESASTNQTSMYLCASRPGGTVKNIQYFGAGTRLSVL.

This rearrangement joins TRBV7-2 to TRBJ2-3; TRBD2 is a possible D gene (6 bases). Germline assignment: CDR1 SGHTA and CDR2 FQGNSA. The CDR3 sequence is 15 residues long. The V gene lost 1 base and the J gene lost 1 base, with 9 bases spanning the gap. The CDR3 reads CASSLEASGTDTQYF. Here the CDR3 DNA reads TGTGCCAGCAGCTTAGAGGCTAGCGGCACAGATACGCAGTATTTT.

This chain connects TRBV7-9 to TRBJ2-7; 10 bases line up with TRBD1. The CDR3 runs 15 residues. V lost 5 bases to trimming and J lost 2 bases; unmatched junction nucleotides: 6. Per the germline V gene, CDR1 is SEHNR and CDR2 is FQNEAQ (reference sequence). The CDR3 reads CASSPGTGEAYEQYF. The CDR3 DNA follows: TGTGCCAGCAGCCCGGGGACAGGGGAGGCCTACGAGCAGTACTTC.